The source of this T cell receptor beta chain is a study of high-grade serous ovarian cancer treatment subgroups. Generated by immunoSEQ multiplex PCR, the TCRdb table keeps only in-frame clones and is missing some. The table shows around 1,200 clones, with 68% occurring only once. Study results and caveats: Repertoire similarity ranged roughly 0.1 to 0.85 between tumors of one patient. CDR1 and CDR2 were left unanalyzed; analyses focused on CDR3.

The V gene's germline CDR1 is SGHAT and CDR2 FQNNGV. Trimming shortened V by 8 bases and J by 7 bases, and 14 bases separated the two germline ends. This CDR3 is built from 12 residues. Tumor samples were obtained before definitive surgery or chemotherapy. In the case of this clone: Its target is unknown.

The rearrangement joins TRBV11-2 to TRBJ1-1; D is undetermined. This receptor was obtained from a human donor with high-grade serous ovarian cancer. Source material: tumor tissue. The CDR3 loop is CASRTGGSEAFF. CDR3 in DNA: TGTGCCAGCCGGACCGGAGGAAGTGAAGCTTTCTTT.